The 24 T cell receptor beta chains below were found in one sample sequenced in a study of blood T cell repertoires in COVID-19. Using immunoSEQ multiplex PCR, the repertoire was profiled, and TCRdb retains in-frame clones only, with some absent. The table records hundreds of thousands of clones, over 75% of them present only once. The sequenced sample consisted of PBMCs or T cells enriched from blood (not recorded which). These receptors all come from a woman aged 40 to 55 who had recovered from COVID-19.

CDR3 sequence reads: CASRTLAGAYNEQFF. For the CDR3, the DNA is TGTGCCAGCAGGACTCTAGCGGGCGCTTACAATGAGCAGTTCTTC. The genes are TRBV7-8 and TRBJ2-1, with 8 positions matching TRBD2. After removal of 6 bases from V and 4 bases from J, the junction contained 8 bases not matched to a gene. CDR1 SGHVS and CDR2 FQNEAQ come from the germline V gene. The CDR3 is 15 residues long.

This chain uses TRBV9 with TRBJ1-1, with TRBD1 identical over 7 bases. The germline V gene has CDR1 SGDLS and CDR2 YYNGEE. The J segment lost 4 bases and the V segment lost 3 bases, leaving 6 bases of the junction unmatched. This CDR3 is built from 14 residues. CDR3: CASSAADRVTEAFF. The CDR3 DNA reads TGTGCCAGCAGCGCCGCTGACAGGGTCACTGAAGCTTTCTTT.

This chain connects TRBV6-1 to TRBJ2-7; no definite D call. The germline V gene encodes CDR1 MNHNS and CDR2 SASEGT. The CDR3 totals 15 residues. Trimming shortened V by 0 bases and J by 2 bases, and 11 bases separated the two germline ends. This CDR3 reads CASSEAAPRTYEQYF. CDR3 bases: TGTGCCAGCAGTGAAGCCGCTCCGCGGACCTACGAGCAGTACTTC.

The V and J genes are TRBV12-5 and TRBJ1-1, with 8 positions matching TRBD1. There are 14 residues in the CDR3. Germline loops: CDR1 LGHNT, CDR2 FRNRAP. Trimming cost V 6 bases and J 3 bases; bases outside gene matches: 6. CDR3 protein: CASGSGQGDTEAFF. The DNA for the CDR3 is TGTGCTAGTGGCTCTGGACAGGGCGACACTGAAGCTTTCTTT. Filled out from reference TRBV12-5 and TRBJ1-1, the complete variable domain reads DARVTQTPRHKVTEMGQEVTMRCQPILGHNTVFWYRQTMMQGLELLAYFRNRAPLDDSGMPKDRFSAEMPDATLATLKIQPSEPRDSAVYFCASGSGQGDTEAFFGQGTRLTVV.

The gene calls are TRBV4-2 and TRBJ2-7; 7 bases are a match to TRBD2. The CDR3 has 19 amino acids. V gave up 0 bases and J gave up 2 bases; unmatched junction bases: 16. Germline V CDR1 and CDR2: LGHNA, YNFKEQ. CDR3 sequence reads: CASSQEREGGPGGAYEQYF. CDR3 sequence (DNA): TGTGCCAGCAGCCAAGAAAGGGAGGGCGGACCAGGAGGGGCCTACGAGCAGTACTTC.

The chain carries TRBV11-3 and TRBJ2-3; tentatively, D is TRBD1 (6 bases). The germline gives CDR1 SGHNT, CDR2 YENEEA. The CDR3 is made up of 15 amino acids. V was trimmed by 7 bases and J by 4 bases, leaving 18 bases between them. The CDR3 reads CASTKSTGFPDTQYF. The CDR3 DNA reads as TGTGCCAGCACCAAAAGTACAGGGTTCCCAGATACGCAGTATTTT.

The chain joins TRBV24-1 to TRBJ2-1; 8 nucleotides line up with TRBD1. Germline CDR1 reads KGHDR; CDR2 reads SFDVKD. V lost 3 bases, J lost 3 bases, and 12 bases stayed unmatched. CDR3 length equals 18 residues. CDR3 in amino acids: CATSDTGTGGVSYNEQFF. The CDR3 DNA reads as TGTGCCACCAGTGATACCGGGACAGGAGGTGTGAGCTACAATGAGCAGTTCTTC.

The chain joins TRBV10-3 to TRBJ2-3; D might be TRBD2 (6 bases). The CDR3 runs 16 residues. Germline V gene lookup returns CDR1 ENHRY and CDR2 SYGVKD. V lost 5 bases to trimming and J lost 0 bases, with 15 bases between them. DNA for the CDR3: TGTGCCATCAGTCCTCAGGGTGGGGGGAGCACAGATACGCAGTATTTT. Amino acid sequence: CAISPQGGGSTDTQYF.

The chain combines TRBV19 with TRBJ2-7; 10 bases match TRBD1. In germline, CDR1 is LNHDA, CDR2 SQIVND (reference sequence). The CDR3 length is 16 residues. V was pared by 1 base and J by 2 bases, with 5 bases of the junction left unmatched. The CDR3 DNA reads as TGTGCCAGTAGTATAGTCGGACAGGGGGACACCTACGAGCAGTACTTC. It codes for CASSIVGQGDTYEQYF. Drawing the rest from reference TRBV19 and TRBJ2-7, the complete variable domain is DGGITQSPKYLFRKEGQNVTLSCEQNLNHDAMYWYRQDPGQGLRLIYYSQIVNDFQKGDIAEGYSVSREKKESFPLTVTSAQKNPTAFYLCASSIVGQGDTYEQYFGPGTRLTVT.

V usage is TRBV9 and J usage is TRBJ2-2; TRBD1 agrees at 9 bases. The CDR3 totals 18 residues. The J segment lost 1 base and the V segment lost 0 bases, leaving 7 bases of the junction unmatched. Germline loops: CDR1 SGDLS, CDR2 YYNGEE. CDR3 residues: CASSVGPQGAQNTGELFF. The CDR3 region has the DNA TGTGCCAGCAGCGTAGGACCACAGGGGGCGCAGAACACCGGGGAGCTGTTTTTT.

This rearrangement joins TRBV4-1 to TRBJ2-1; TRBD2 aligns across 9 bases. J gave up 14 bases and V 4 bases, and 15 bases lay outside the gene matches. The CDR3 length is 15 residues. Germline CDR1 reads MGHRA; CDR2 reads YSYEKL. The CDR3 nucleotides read TGCGCCAGCAGCCTTACGATAGCGGGGGCGTTGAATAAGTTCTTC. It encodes CASSLTIAGALNKFF.

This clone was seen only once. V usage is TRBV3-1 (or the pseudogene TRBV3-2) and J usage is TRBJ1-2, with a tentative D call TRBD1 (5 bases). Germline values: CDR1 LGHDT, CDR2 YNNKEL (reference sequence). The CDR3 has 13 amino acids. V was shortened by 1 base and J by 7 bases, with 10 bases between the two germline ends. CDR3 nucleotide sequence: TGTGCCAGCAGCCAAGCTCAGGGTAGTGGCTACACCTTC. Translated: CASSQAQGSGYTF.

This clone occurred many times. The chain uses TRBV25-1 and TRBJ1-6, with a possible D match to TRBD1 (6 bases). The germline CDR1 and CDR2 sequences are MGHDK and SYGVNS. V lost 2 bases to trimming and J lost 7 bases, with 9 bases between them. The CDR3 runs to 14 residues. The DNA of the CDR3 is TGTGCCAGCAGTGAACAGGGGAACAATTCACCCCTCCACTTT. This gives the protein CASSEQGNNSPLHF. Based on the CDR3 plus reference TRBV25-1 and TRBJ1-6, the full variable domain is EADIYQTPRYLVIGTGKKITLECSQTMGHDKMYWYQQDPGMELHLIHYSYGVNSTEKGDLSSESTVSRIRTEHFPLTLESARPSHTSQYLCASSEQGNNSPLHFGNGTRLTVT.

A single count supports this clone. The CDR3 DNA reads as TGTGCCAGTATCGGGGACTCTGGAAACACCATATATTTT. This codes for CASIGDSGNTIYF. The rearrangement joins TRBV19 to TRBJ1-3; D call uncertain. The CDR3 is 13 residues long. V shed 7 bases and J shed 0 bases, with 7 bases lying between them. CDR1 and CDR2 from the germline V gene are LNHDA and SQIVND (reference sequence).

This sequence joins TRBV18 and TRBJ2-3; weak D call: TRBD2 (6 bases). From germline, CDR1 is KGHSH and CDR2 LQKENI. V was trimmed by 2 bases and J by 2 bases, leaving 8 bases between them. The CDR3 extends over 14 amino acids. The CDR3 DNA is TGTGCCAGCTCACCAGGGACTCACACAGATACGCAGTATTTT. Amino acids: CASSPGTHTDTQYF.

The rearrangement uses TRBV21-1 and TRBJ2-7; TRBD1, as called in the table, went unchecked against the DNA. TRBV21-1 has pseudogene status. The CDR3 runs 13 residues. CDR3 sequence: CASTGQKGYEQYF. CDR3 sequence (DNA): TGTGCCAGTACGGGACAGAAGGGGTACGAGCAGTACTTC.

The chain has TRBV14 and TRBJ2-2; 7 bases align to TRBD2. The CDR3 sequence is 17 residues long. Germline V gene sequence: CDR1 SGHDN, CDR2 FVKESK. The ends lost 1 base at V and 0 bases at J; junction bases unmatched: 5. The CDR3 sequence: CASSQAWRGSNTGELFF. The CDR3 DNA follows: TGTGCCAGCAGCCAAGCTTGGCGGGGGTCGAACACCGGGGAGCTGTTTTTT.

CDR3 DNA sequence: TGTGCCAGCAGTAGGACAGGGGTGAACACCGGGGAGCTGTTTTTT. Translating it yields CASSRTGVNTGELFF. The gene calls are TRBV27 and TRBJ2-2, with TRBD1 matching 9 bases. Per the germline V gene, CDR1 is MNHEY and CDR2 is SMNVEV (reference sequence). Losses at the gene ends were 5 bases for V and 1 base for J; bases not matched to a gene: 2. CDR3 size: 15 residues.

This CDR3 is CASSSSWEGAGAFF. The CDR3 nucleotides are TGTGCCAGCAGCTCGTCGTGGGAGGGTGCTGGGGCTTTCTTT. V usage is TRBV9 and J usage is TRBJ1-1, with D unclear. Germline assignment: CDR1 SGDLS and CDR2 YYNGEE. This CDR3 has 14 amino acids. V was pared by 4 bases and J by 11 bases, with 21 bases between. Based on the CDR3 plus reference TRBV9 and TRBJ1-1, the full variable domain is DSGVTQTPKHLITATGQRVTLRCSPRSGDLSVYWYQQSLDQGLQFLIQYYNGEERAKGNILERFSAQQFPDLHSELNLSSLELGDSALYFCASSSSWEGAGAFFGQGTRLTVV.

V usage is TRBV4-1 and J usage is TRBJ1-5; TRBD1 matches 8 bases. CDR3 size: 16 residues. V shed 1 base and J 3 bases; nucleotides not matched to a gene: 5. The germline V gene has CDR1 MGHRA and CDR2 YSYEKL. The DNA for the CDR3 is TGCGCCAGCAGCCAAGGGGACAGGAGTACCAATCAGCCCCAGCATTTT. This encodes CASSQGDRSTNQPQHF.

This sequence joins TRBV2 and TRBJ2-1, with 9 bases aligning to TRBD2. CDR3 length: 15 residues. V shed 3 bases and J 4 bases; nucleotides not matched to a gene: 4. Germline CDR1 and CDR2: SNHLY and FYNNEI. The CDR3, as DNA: TGTGCCAGCAGTGATGGGCTAGCGGGGTACAATGAGCAGTTCTTC. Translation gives CASSDGLAGYNEQFF.

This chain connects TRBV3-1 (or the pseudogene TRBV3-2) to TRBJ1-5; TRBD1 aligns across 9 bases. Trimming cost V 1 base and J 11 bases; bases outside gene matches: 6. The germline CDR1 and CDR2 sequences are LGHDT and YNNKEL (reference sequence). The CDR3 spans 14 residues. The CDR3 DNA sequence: TGTGCCAGCAGCCAAGGGGACAGGGAAGGGGCCCAGCATTTT. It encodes CASSQGDREGAQHF.

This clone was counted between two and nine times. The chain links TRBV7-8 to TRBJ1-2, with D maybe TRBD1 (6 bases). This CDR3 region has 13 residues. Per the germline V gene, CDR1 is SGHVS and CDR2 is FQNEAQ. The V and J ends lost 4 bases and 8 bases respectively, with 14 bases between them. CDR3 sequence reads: CASSYPGVGGYTF. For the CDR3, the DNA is TGTGCCAGCAGCTACCCAGGGGTGGGCGGCTACACCTTC.

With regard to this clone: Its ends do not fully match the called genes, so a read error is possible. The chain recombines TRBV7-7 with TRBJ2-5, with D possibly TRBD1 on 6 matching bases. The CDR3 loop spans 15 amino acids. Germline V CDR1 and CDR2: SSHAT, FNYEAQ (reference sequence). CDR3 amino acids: CASSLAGTIQETQYF. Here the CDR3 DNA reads TGTGCTAGCAGCTTAGCCGGGACAATTCAAGAGACCCAGTACTTC.